The 22 T cell receptor beta chains reported below all come from one sample, sequenced in a study of blood T cell repertoires in COVID-19. Only in-frame clones appear in the TCRdb table, and some are missing; sequencing was by immunoSEQ multiplex PCR. The sample has 210,000 or so clones; under 90% are singletons. Sequencing was done on a sample of peripheral blood. The receptors were gathered from a woman older than 75 with COVID-19, enrolled during active disease.

The V gene is TRBV4-1, the J gene TRBJ2-7; 9 nucleotides agree with TRBD1. Germline trimming cut 4 bases from V and 2 bases from J; bases unmatched to any gene: 12. CDR3 size: 17 residues. Germline V gene data show CDR1 as MGHRA and CDR2 as YSYEKL. CDR3 coding DNA: TGCGCCAGCAGCCCGCCCTCCAGGGACAGGGTCACCTACGAGCAGTACTTC. It is translated as CASSPPSRDRVTYEQYF.

This chain joins TRBV4-1 and TRBJ2-1; the D gene is possibly TRBD1 (5 bases). V was shortened by 1 base and J by 15 bases, with 13 bases between the two germline ends. The CDR3 totals 12 residues. CDR1 and CDR2 (germline): MGHRA, YSYEKL. This CDR3 reads CASSQGWGSWFF. The CDR3 DNA reads TGCGCCAGCAGCCAAGGCTGGGGCTCATGGTTCTTC.

The gene calls are TRBV12-3 or TRBV12-4 and TRBJ1-1; tentatively, D is TRBD1 (5 bases). The length of the CDR3 is 13 residues. Trimming removed 6 bases from V and 7 bases from J, with 15 bases in between. The CDR3 bases are TGTGCCAGCAGCTTCGTCCTCGACAGTGAAGCTTTCTTT. It translates to CASSFVLDSEAFF.

In the case of this clone: At the DNA level, this CDR3 is encoded by other sequences in the same sample as well. V and J are TRBV29-1 and TRBJ2-5; 7 positions match TRBD2. The CDR3 totals 12 residues. From germline, CDR1 is SQVTM and CDR2 ANQGSEA. The ends lost 4 bases at V and 3 bases at J; junction bases unmatched: 2. CDR3 coding DNA: TGCAGCGTTGGACTAGCCGAAGAGACCCAGTACTTC. It yields the protein CSVGLAEETQYF.

The J gene is TRBJ1-4, the V gene TRBV3-1 (or the pseudogene TRBV3-2); the D gene is possibly TRBD1 (6 bases). The CDR3 extends over 16 amino acids. Between the trimmed V and J ends, which lost 4 bases and 5 bases, there was a span of 17 bases. Germline loops: CDR1 LGHDT, CDR2 YNNKEL (reference sequence). The CDR3 coding sequence is TGTGCCAGCAGCCTCAGTTGGGGTGGGACAAATGAAAAACTGTTTTTT. Encoded protein: CASSLSWGGTNEKLFF.

The rearrangement links TRBV6-5 to TRBJ1-5, with TRBD1 as a possible D gene (6 bases). The germline CDR1 and CDR2 sequences are MNHEY and SVGAGI. The V end lost 8 bases, the J end lost 7 bases, and 21 bases lay between the germline ends. The CDR3 consists of 15 residues. Here the CDR3 DNA reads TGTGCCAGCTACGATCGACAGGCCGCAGGGCAGCCCCAGCATTTT. Translated, it gives CASYDRQAAGQPQHF.

The chain combines TRBV7-2 with TRBJ2-1, with D unresolved. The V gene lost 3 bases and the J gene lost 4 bases, with 4 bases spanning the gap. CDR3 size: 12 residues. Germline-derived CDR1 and CDR2 are SGHTA and FQGNSA. CDR3 nucleotide sequence: TGTGCCAGCAGCTTCCTATACAATGAGCAGTTCTTC. This gives the protein CASSFLYNEQFF.

A few counts support this clone. The chain links TRBV5-1 to TRBJ1-3; TRBD1 aligns across 9 bases. Germline V gene sequence: CDR1 SGHRS, CDR2 YFSETQ. Trimming took 0 bases from V and 0 from J; bases not matched to a gene: 1. The CDR3 sequence is 16 residues long. The CDR3 loop is CASSLGGQGSGNTIYF. Here the CDR3 DNA reads TGCGCCAGCAGCTTGGGGGGACAGGGCTCTGGAAACACCATATATTTT.

This chain joins TRBV3-1 (or the pseudogene TRBV3-2) and TRBJ1-2; no reliable D call. The V end lost 2 bases, the J end lost 5 bases, and 12 bases lay between the germline ends. CDR3 length: 14 residues. Germline loops: CDR1 LGHDT, CDR2 YNNKEL (reference sequence). The DNA of the CDR3 is TGTGCCAGCAGCCAATTCGGCGGTGGGTATGGCTACACCTTC. It encodes CASSQFGGGYGYTF.

The chain links TRBV10-1 to TRBJ1-5; D not resolved. CDR3 length: 12 amino acids. V lost 8 bases and J 12 bases, leaving 17 bases between the germline ends. Germline CDR1 and CDR2: WNHNN and SYGVQD (reference sequence). The CDR3: CASDAQPTDQHF. The DNA of the CDR3 is TGCGCCAGCGACGCACAGCCGACGGACCAGCATTTT.

The rearrangement joins TRBV11-2 to TRBJ2-3; D ambiguous. V shed 1 base and J shed 6 bases, with 5 bases lying between them. Germline V gives CDR1 SGHAT, CDR2 FQNNGV. The length of the CDR3 is 12 residues. CDR3 DNA: TGTGCCAGCAGCTTAGGAGGCGATACGCAGTATTTT. Its protein is CASSLGGDTQYF.

This rearrangement joins TRBV6-5 to TRBJ1-5; D is unclear. CDR1 and CDR2 (germline): MNHEY, SVGAGI. Trimming removed 6 bases from V and 5 bases from J, with 11 bases in between. This CDR3 comprises 13 residues. CDR3 coding DNA: TGTGCCAGCAGACTAGGGTTGGATCAGCCCCAGCATTTT. This sequence encodes CASRLGLDQPQHF.

This rearrangement joins TRBV29-1 to TRBJ1-5, with D perhaps matching TRBD1 (5 bases). This CDR3 contains 13 residues. Trimming stripped 3 bases from V and 7 bases from J, with 13 bases between. Germline loops: CDR1 SQVTM, CDR2 ANQGSEA. The CDR3 bases are TGCAGCGTTGACACAGGTCGAGGACAGCCCCAGCATTTT. It codes for CSVDTGRGQPQHF.

This clone was picked up one time. This rearrangement joins TRBV5-1 to TRBJ2-3; D is perhaps TRBD2 (5 bases). With 1 base removed from V and 1 base from J, the gap between germline ends came to 16 bases. The CDR3 is 17 amino acids. Germline-derived CDR1 and CDR2 are SGHRS and YFSETQ. This CDR3 reads CASSLSSLVSGTDTQYF. Written as DNA, the CDR3 is TGCGCCAGCAGCTTGAGTTCACTAGTTTCCGGCACAGATACGCAGTATTTT.

The V and J genes are TRBV3-1 (or the pseudogene TRBV3-2) and TRBJ1-6, with D uncertain. Germline assignment: CDR1 LGHDT and CDR2 YNNKEL (reference sequence). CDR3 length: 14 amino acids. V shed 4 bases and J shed 10 bases, with 14 bases lying between them. The CDR3 loop reads CASSLGGFGSPLHF. In DNA form, the CDR3 reads TGTGCCAGCAGCCTTGGAGGATTTGGCTCACCCCTCCACTTT.

Details on this clone: A junction end diverges from the germline sequence, so it may reflect a read error. The chain recombines TRBV7-9 with TRBJ2-2; 13 nucleotides line up with TRBD2. CDR1 is SEHNR, CDR2 FQNEAQ, per germline (reference sequence). The CDR3 runs 16 residues. CDR3 in amino acids: CASSLSGLAGVSGAVF. CDR3 DNA: TGTGCCAGCAGCTTGAGCGGACTAGCGGGAGTTTCGGGAGCTGTTTTT. The full variable domain, rest sourced from reference TRBV7-9 and TRBJ2-2, is DTGVSQNPRHKITKRGQNVTFRCDPISEHNRLYWYRQTLGQGPEFLTYFQNEAQLEKSRLLSDRFSAERPKGSFSTLEIQRTEQGDSAMYLCASSLSGLAGVSGAVFGEGSRLTVL.

The gene calls are TRBV4-1 and TRBJ1-2; maybe TRBD1 (6 bases). The CDR3 spans 15 residues. Looked up from germline, CDR1 is MGHRA and CDR2 is YSYEKL. Trimming left V 4 bases short and J 4 bases short, with 16 bases between. Here the CDR3 reads CASSPGARELYGYTF. CDR3 DNA: TGCGCCAGCAGCCCAGGGGCGAGGGAACTCTATGGCTACACCTTC.

This clone was detected once. The rearrangement links TRBV5-8 to TRBJ2-1, with D perhaps matching TRBD2 (5 bases). V was clipped by 1 base and J by 6 bases, with 23 bases between them. This CDR3 region has 18 residues. Germline CDR1 SGHTS, CDR2 YDEGEE. In nucleotides, the CDR3 is TGTGCCAGCAGCTTGAGATGGGGAGTAGGGAAGCTTGGCAATGAGCAGTTCTTC. It translates to CASSLRWGVGKLGNEQFF.

Of note for this clone: The same CDR3 also results from other DNA sequences found in this sample. The rearrangement links TRBV2 to TRBJ2-2; TRBD1 agrees at 7 bases. The CDR3 totals 12 residues. The germline CDR1 and CDR2 sequences are SNHLY and FYNNEI. The trim removed 7 bases at V and 5 bases at J, leaving 1 base unmatched. CDR3 region: CASNRGTGELFF. The CDR3 bases are TGTGCCAGCAACAGGGGAACCGGGGAGCTGTTTTTT. Based on the CDR3 plus reference TRBV2 and TRBJ2-2, the full variable domain is EPEVTQTPSHQVTQMGQEVILRCVPISNHLYFYWYRQILGQKVEFLVSFYNNEISEKSEIFDDQFSVERPDGSNFTLKIRSTKLEDSAMYFCASNRGTGELFFGEGSRLTVL.

The chain has TRBV6-1 and TRBJ2-5, with 11 positions matching TRBD1. The CDR3 contains 15 residues. Germline V gene sequence: CDR1 MNHNS, CDR2 SASEGT. V shed 7 bases and J 5 bases; nucleotides not matched to a gene: 9. The DNA of the CDR3 is TGTGCCAGCACCGAGGGGGGACAGGGGGTCGAGACCCAGTACTTC. It translates to CASTEGGQGVETQYF.

The chain uses TRBV7-3 and TRBJ2-2, with 7 bases fitting TRBD1. The germline CDR1 and CDR2 sequences are SGHTA and FQGTGA. V was clipped by 9 bases and J by 7 bases; unmatched bases: 14. The CDR3 extends over 15 amino acids. DNA for the CDR3: TGTGCCAGTCGACAGGGCTCCTCTGCGGGCGGGGAGCTGTTTTTT. As protein: CASRQGSSAGGELFF.

This clone was found once. This chain connects TRBV9 to TRBJ1-2; D remains unclear. This CDR3 has 18 residues. Germline V gives CDR1 SGDLS, CDR2 YYNGEE. V lost 2 bases and J 0 bases, leaving 20 bases between the germline ends. DNA for the CDR3: TGTGCCAGCAGCGTTATGCCCACTCGGTCGGGTGCTAACTATGGCTACACCTTC. Protein product: CASSVMPTRSGANYGYTF.